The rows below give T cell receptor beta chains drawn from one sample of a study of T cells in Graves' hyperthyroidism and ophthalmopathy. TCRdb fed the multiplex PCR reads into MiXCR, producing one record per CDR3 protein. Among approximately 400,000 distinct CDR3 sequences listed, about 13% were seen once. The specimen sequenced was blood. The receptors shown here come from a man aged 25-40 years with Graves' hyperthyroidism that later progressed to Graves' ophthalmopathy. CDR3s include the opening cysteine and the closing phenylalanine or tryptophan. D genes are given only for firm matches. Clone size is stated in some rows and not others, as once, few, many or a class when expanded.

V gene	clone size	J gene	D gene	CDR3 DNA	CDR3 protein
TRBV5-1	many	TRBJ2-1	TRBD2	TGCGCCAGCAGATCGAATCGACTAGCGGGGGGGCCGAATGAGCAGTTCTTC	CASRSNRLAGGPNEQFF
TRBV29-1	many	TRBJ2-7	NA	TGCAGCGTTGAAATGGGGGCCTACGAGCAGTACTTC	CSVEMGAYEQYF
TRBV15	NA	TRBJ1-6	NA	TGTGCCACCAGCAGAGGTGGTGGGCACTATAATTCACCCCTCCACTTT	CATSRGGGHYNSPLHF
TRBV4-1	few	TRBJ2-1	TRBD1	TGCGCCAGCAGCCAAGGGAAGGGGACAGGGAGCCACAATGAGCAGTTCTTC	CASSQGKGTGSHNEQFF
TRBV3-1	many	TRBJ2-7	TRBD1	TGTGCCAGCAGCCAGCTCCCGGGACAGGGCTCCTACGAGCAGTACTTC	CASSQLPGQGSYEQYF
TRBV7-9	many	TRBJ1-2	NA	TGTGCCAGCACCCCCATGGATTACTATGGCTACACCTTC	CASTPMDYYGYTF
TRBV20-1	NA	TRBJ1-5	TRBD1	TGCAGTGCTTTAACAGGGGGGCAGCCCCAGCATTTT	CSALTGGQPQHF
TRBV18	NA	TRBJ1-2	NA	TGTGCCAGCTCCCCCAGTAGTGACTATGGCTACACCTTC	CASSPSSDYGYTF
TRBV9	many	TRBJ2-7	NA	TGTGCCAGCAGCGCCGACTTGTACGAGCAGTACTTC	CASSADLYEQYF
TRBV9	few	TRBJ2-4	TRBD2	TGTGCCAGCAGCGTAGCGGTCGGGGGGGCCAAAAACATTCAGTACTTC	CASSVAVGGAKNIQYF
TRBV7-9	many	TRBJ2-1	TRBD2	TGTGCCAGCAGCCCACCGGGACTACTAAAGTACAATGAGCAGTTCTTC	CASSPPGLLKYNEQFF
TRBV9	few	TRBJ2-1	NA	TGTGCCAGCAGCGTAGGCGCGGGACTCCGCTACAATGAGCAGTTCTTC	CASSVGAGLRYNEQFF
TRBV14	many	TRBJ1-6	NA	TGTGCCAGCAGCCAAGGGGCTTCACCCCTCCACTTT	CASSQGASPLHF
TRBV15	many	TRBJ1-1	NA	TGTGCCACCAGCATCAATAGGGGGAACACTGAAGCTTTCTTT	CATSINRGNTEAFF
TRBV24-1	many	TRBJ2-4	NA	TGTGCCACCAGTGATGTGACACCCCAATACAAAAACATTCAGTACTTC	CATSDVTPQYKNIQYF
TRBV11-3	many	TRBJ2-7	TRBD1	TGTGCCAGCAGCCCCCGGACAGGCAAGACCTCATCCTACGAGCAGTACTTC	CASSPRTGKTSSYEQYF
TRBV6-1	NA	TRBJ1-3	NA	TGTGCCAGCAGTGAAGCTGGCAGGCCCTCTGGAAACACCATATATTTT	CASSEAGRPSGNTIYF
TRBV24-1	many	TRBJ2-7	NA	TGTGCCACCAGTGATGGGGAGGTCCCATTTTTTTCCGAGCAGTACTTC	CATSDGEVPFFSEQYF
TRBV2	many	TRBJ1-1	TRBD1	TGTGCCAGCAGTGACTTCAGGGGGGGCACTGAAGCTTTCTTT	CASSDFRGGTEAFF
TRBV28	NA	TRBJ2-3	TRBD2	TGTGCCAGCAGCCAATTATTAGGGACTAGCGGGGGAGCTGGCACAGATACGCAGTATTTT	CASSQLLGTSGGAGTDTQYF
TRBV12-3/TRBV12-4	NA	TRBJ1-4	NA	TGTGCCAGCACCCCCGGCCTCCTCAATGAAAAACTGTTTTTT	CASTPGLLNEKLFF
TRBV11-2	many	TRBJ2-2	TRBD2	TGTGCCAGCAGCTTTACGAGCGGACTAGACACCGGGGAGCTGTTTTTT	CASSFTSGLDTGELFF
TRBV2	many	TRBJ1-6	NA	TGTGCCACTCAGGACTCCTATAATTCACCCCTCCACTTT	CATQDSYNSPLHF
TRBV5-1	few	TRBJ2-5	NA	TGCGCCAGCAGCTTGGGAGGGGAGCGAGAGACCCAGTACTTC	CASSLGGERETQYF
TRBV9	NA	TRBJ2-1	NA	TGTGCCAGCAGTGCCCCGGAGGAGGGGAATGAGCAGTTCTTC	CASSAPEEGNEQFF
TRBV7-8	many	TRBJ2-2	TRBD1	TGTGCCAGCACCGGGACAGTCATGGGGACCGGGGAGCTGTTTTTT	CASTGTVMGTGELFF
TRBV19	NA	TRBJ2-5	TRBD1	TGTGCCAGTAGTGACAGGGGGCGCGGGGAGACCCAGTACTTC	CASSDRGRGETQYF
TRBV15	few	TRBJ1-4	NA	TGTGCCACCAGCACCGCCGCGACCGGTGAAAAACTGTTTTTT	CATSTAATGEKLFF
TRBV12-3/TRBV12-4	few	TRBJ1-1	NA	TGTGCCAGCACCCTATCCCAGGGCCCGGGGAACACTGAAGCTTTCTTT	CASTLSQGPGNTEAFF
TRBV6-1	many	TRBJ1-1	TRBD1	TGTGCCAGCAGTTTAACAGGGGCGGCTGAAGCTTTCTTT	CASSLTGAAEAFF
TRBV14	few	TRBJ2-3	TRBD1	TGTGCCAGCAGCCAGGGGACAGGTTCTTACACAGATACGCAGTATTTT	CASSQGTGSYTDTQYF